The 31 T cell receptor beta chains given below trace back to one sample, sequenced in a study of beta chain features in type 1 diabetes. Study-wide findings and caveats: Among all four CD4+ subsets, Type 1 diabetes patients had TCRB CDR3s that were moderately but significantly shorter.

Their cognate antigens are unknown. Every bit of the isolated RNA underwent reverse transcription, so sequencing read expressed TCRB transcripts. Assay used: immunoSEQ multiplex PCR; TCRdb lists only in-frame clones, some missing. This table holds a few hundred thousand clones, around 12% found once. Sequencing was done on a sample of naive CD4+ T cells from blood. The receptors originated from a woman between 18 and 29 years old with type 1 diabetes.

The chain joins TRBV11-1 to TRBJ2-1; possible D gene TRBD2, 6 bases. The CDR3 length is 13 residues. V was shortened by 0 bases and J by 10 bases, with 10 bases between the two germline ends. CDR1 is SGHAT, CDR2 FQDESV, per germline (reference sequence). For the CDR3, the DNA is TGTGCCAGCAGCTTAGCGAGCGGAGGGGAGCAGTTCTTC. This codes for CASSLASGGEQFF. Variable domain in full (rest from reference TRBV11-1 and TRBJ2-1): EAEVAQSPRYKITEKSQAVAFWCDPISGHATLYWYRQILGQGPELLVQFQDESVVDDSQLPKDRFSAERLKGVDSTLKIQPAELGDSAMYLCASSLASGGEQFFGPGTRLTVL.

This clone was counted a few times. The chain uses TRBV28 and TRBJ2-1; 10 nucleotides agree with TRBD2. The CDR3 sequence is 17 residues long. Losses at the gene ends were 3 bases for V and 12 bases for J; bases not matched to a gene: 17. Germline CDR1 reads MDHEN; CDR2 reads SYDVKM. CDR3 amino acids: CASSFLGGTSARAWQFF. The CDR3 nucleotides are TGTGCCAGCAGTTTTTTAGGTGGGACTAGCGCGCGCGCTTGGCAGTTCTTC. The whole variable domain, remainder taken from reference TRBV28 and TRBJ2-1, is DVKVTQSSRYLVKRTGEKVFLECVQDMDHENMFWYRQDPGLGLRLIYFSYDVKMKEKGDIPEGYSVSREKKERFSLILESASTNQTSMYLCASSFLGGTSARAWQFFGPGTRLTVL.

This clone came up a few times. The chain combines TRBV9 with TRBJ2-1; D is ambiguous. This CDR3 has 14 amino acids. Germline lookup yields CDR1 SGDLS and CDR2 YYNGEE. Trimming took 4 bases from V and 0 from J, leaving 8 bases between them. The CDR3 sequence is CASSPTSSYNEQFF. CDR3 in DNA: TGTGCCAGCAGCCCCACAAGCTCCTACAATGAGCAGTTCTTC. Full variable domain (rest looked up from reference TRBV9 and TRBJ2-1): DSGVTQTPKHLITATGQRVTLRCSPRSGDLSVYWYQQSLDQGLQFLIQYYNGEERAKGNILERFSAQQFPDLHSELNLSSLELGDSALYFCASSPTSSYNEQFFGPGTRLTVL.

This clone was picked up a small number of times. V is TRBV7-2 and J is TRBJ2-1, with TRBD2 identical over 7 bases. After removal of 5 bases from V and 9 bases from J, the junction contained 7 bases not matched to a gene. Germline-derived CDR1 and CDR2 are SGHTA and FQGNSA. The length of the CDR3 is 13 residues. Here the CDR3 DNA reads TGTGCCAGCAGCCCAGGGACTACTACTGAGCAGTTCTTC. This translates into CASSPGTTTEQFF.

This clone was seen only a few times. The chain recombines TRBV15 with TRBJ2-1, with TRBD2 matching 7 bases. The V gene's germline CDR1 is LNHNV and CDR2 YYDKDF (reference sequence). Trimming removed 5 bases from V and 7 bases from J; junction bases left unmatched: 11. The CDR3 is made up of 15 amino acids. The CDR3 protein is CATSSGSSGDNEQFF. DNA for the CDR3: TGTGCCACCAGCTCTGGGTCAAGCGGGGATAATGAGCAGTTCTTC. Drawing the rest from reference TRBV15 and TRBJ2-1, the complete variable domain is DAMVIQNPRYQVTQFGKPVTLSCSQTLNHNVMYWYQQKSSQAPKLLFHYYDKDFNNEADTPDNFQSRRPNTSFCFLDIRSPGLGDTAMYLCATSSGSSGDNEQFFGPGTRLTVL.

This sequence joins TRBV18 and TRBJ1-1; D is unresolved. Trimming shortened V by 6 bases and J by 5 bases, and 13 bases separated the two germline ends. The germline CDR1 and CDR2 sequences are KGHSH and LQKENI. The CDR3 is 13 amino acids. DNA for the CDR3: TGTGCCAGCTCGGGGTTAGAGGGAACTGAAGCTTTCTTT. Its translation: CASSGLEGTEAFF.

This rearrangement joins TRBV28 to TRBJ2-7; tentative D call: TRBD1 (6 bases). CDR1 is MDHEN and CDR2 is SYDVKM in the germline V gene. With 6 bases removed from V and 3 bases from J, the gap between germline ends came to 18 bases. The CDR3 runs to 15 residues. DNA for the CDR3: TGTGCCAGCAGCTCCGACAGGAACTTCGGCTACGAGCAGTACTTC. Translated: CASSSDRNFGYEQYF.

The chain carries TRBV18 and TRBJ1-5; TRBD1 matches at 9 bases. CDR3 length equals 18 residues. Germline CDR1 reads KGHSH; CDR2 reads LQKENI. V lost 3 bases, J lost 5 bases, and 14 bases stayed unmatched. The CDR3 bases are TGTGCCAGCTCACCTCAGGAACCGGGACAGGGATTTTATCAGCCCCAGCATTTT. Translating it yields CASSPQEPGQGFYQPQHF.

This clone turned up a few times. The V gene is TRBV5-1, the J gene TRBJ1-4; 10 bases line up with TRBD1. Germline loops: CDR1 SGHRS, CDR2 YFSETQ. J was trimmed by 10 bases and V by 1 base; bases with no gene match: 4. This CDR3 contains 14 residues. Written as DNA, the CDR3 is TGCGCCAGCAGCTTGCTGACAGGGGGCCTAAAACTGTTTTTT. Amino acids: CASSLLTGGLKLFF.

V and J are TRBV10-3 and TRBJ2-7, with D perhaps TRBD1 (6 bases). V lost 6 bases, J lost 5 bases, and 17 bases lay in between. This CDR3 contains 14 residues. Germline V CDR1 and CDR2: ENHRY, SYGVKD. The CDR3 DNA reads TGTGCCATCAGGGGAATGACAGGAACCCACGAGCAGTACTTC. This gives the protein CAIRGMTGTHEQYF.

The chain joins TRBV9 to TRBJ2-1; TRBD2 matches 12 bases. J gave up 8 bases and V 4 bases, and 16 bases lay outside the gene matches. Germline CDR1 and CDR2: SGDLS and YYNGEE. The CDR3 totals 18 residues. In DNA form, the CDR3 reads TGTGCCAGCAGCCTCGGCCTAGCGGGAGGGCCTTTTCAAGATGAGCAGTTCTTC. Translation gives CASSLGLAGGPFQDEQFF.

V usage is TRBV28 and J usage is TRBJ2-3; TRBD2 aligns across 8 bases. J was trimmed by 1 base and V by 6 bases; bases with no gene match: 9. Germline CDR1 and CDR2: MDHEN and SYDVKM. The CDR3 sequence is 16 residues long. The chain's CDR3 is CASSPTLAVGTDTQYF. The CDR3 nucleotides are TGTGCCAGCAGCCCAACACTAGCGGTGGGCACAGATACGCAGTATTTT.

The DNA for the CDR3 is TGTGCCAGCAGCCAAGCAGGACAGGGGGCTCACAATGAGCAGTTCTTC. It is translated as CASSQAGQGAHNEQFF. V and J are TRBV4-2 and TRBJ2-1, with 11 bases identical to TRBD1. Trimming took 1 base from V and 5 from J; bases not matched to a gene: 4. The CDR3 contains 16 residues. Per germline, CDR1 LGHNA and CDR2 YNFKEQ.

On this clone: The same CDR3 arises from other DNA sequences in this sample as well. The chain has TRBV6-6 and TRBJ2-3; D not certain. Germline CDR1 reads MNHNY; CDR2 reads SVGAGI (reference sequence). The CDR3 is 12 amino acids. Between the trimmed V and J ends, which lost 6 bases and 0 bases, there was a span of 4 bases. The CDR3 sequence is CASSLSTDTQYF. CDR3 DNA sequence: TGTGCCAGCAGCCTCAGCACAGATACGCAGTATTTT.

This chain links TRBV5-1 with TRBJ2-7, with D perhaps TRBD2 (6 bases). This CDR3 region has 15 residues. V lost 0 bases, J lost 2 bases, and 12 bases lay in between. Germline V gene data show CDR1 as SGHRS and CDR2 as YFSETQ. CDR3 sequence reads: CASSLAGAGTYEQYF. The CDR3 DNA is TGCGCCAGCAGCTTGGCCGGGGCGGGGACCTACGAGCAGTACTTC.

V is TRBV7-2 and J is TRBJ2-5, with 12 positions matching TRBD2. Germline lookup yields CDR1 SGHTA and CDR2 FQGNSA. This CDR3 is 18 amino acids long. After removal of 2 bases from V and 3 bases from J, the junction contained 10 bases not matched to a gene. The DNA of the CDR3 is TGTGCCAGCAGCTTAAAGTTTACTAGCGGGGGGATCAAAGAGACCCAGTACTTC. It specifies CASSLKFTSGGIKETQYF.

This chain joins TRBV7-6 and TRBJ2-1; D is perhaps TRBD1 (5 bases). Trimming shortened V by 4 bases and J by 5 bases, and 18 bases separated the two germline ends. Germline CDR1 is SGHVS and CDR2 is FNYEAQ. This CDR3 has 16 residues. In DNA, the CDR3 is TGTGCCAGCAGCTCCCTGGGCGTGGACACTCACAATGAGCAGTTCTTC. It specifies CASSSLGVDTHNEQFF.

As to this clone: The identical CDR3 is also encoded by other nucleotide sequences in the sample. The V gene is TRBV6-5, the J gene TRBJ2-1; no definite D call. V was trimmed by 7 bases and J by 1 base, leaving 8 bases between them. CDR3 length equals 13 residues. Germline assignment: CDR1 MNHEY and CDR2 SVGAGI. The CDR3 reads CASTGGSYNEQFF. CDR3 nucleotides: TGTGCCAGCACCGGCGGATCCTACAATGAGCAGTTCTTC.

V and J are TRBV5-1 and TRBJ2-2; maybe TRBD1 (6 bases). CDR1 and CDR2 from the germline V gene are SGHRS and YFSETQ. V was trimmed by 5 bases and J by 0 bases, leaving 14 bases between them. The CDR3 sequence is 16 residues long. CDR3 region: CASSQGPGPNTGELFF. The CDR3 DNA is TGCGCCAGCAGTCAGGGGCCGGGCCCGAACACCGGGGAGCTGTTTTTT.

J is TRBJ2-7 and V is TRBV5-1; a possible D gene is TRBD2 (6 bases). This CDR3 is built from 18 residues. The V end was cut by 4 bases, the J end by 4 bases, with 27 bases between. Germline CDR1 SGHRS, CDR2 YFSETQ. The CDR3: CASSHGGVKRMGTYEQYF. For the CDR3, the DNA is TGCGCCAGCAGCCACGGAGGGGTAAAAAGGATGGGTACGTACGAGCAGTACTTC. The whole variable domain, filled in from reference TRBV5-1 and TRBJ2-7, reads KAGVTQTPRYLIKTRGQQVTLSCSPISGHRSVSWYQQTPGQGLQFLFEYFSETQRNKGNFPGRFSGRQFSNSRSEMNVSTLELGDSALYLCASSHGGVKRMGTYEQYFGPGTRLTVT.

This clone was counted a few times. The chain links TRBV28 to TRBJ2-3; 8 positions match TRBD2. The junction had 6 bases not matched to a gene; V was cut back by 3 bases and J by 7 bases. Per the germline V gene, CDR1 is MDHEN and CDR2 is SYDVKM. The CDR3 consists of 14 residues. CDR3 amino acids: CASSFSGAPNTQYF. DNA for the CDR3: TGTGCCAGCAGTTTTAGCGGGGCACCCAATACGCAGTATTTT.

The chain has TRBV4-3 and TRBJ2-4; D ambiguous. With 0 bases removed from V and 1 base from J, the gap between germline ends came to 10 bases. This CDR3 comprises 16 residues. Germline V gene lookup returns CDR1 LGHNA and CDR2 YSLEER. CDR3 DNA: TGCGCCAGCAGCCAAGATCCAGGCAATGCCAAAAACATTCAGTACTTC. The encoded protein is CASSQDPGNAKNIQYF.

This clone was observed a handful of times. The V gene is TRBV7-2, the J gene TRBJ2-3; no clear D gene. CDR1 is SGHTA, CDR2 FQGNSA, per germline. The V end was cut by 4 bases, the J end by 6 bases, with 14 bases between. This CDR3 is 14 amino acids long. Here the CDR3 reads CASSSPRGLDTQYF. In DNA, the CDR3 is TGTGCCAGCAGCTCTCCCCGCGGTTTGGATACGCAGTATTTT.

The CDR3 DNA is TGTGCCAGCAACCAGCGGGCAACCTACGAGCAGTACTTC. Translated, it gives CASNQRATYEQYF. The chain carries TRBV6-6 and TRBJ2-7; a possible D gene is TRBD2 (6 bases). Germline V CDR1 and CDR2: MNHNY, SVGAGI (reference sequence). The ends were cut back, 7 bases at V and 2 bases at J, with 12 bases in the middle. CDR3 length equals 13 residues.

V and J are TRBV10-3 and TRBJ2-7; D is unclear. This CDR3 has 12 residues. V was cut by 3 bases and J by 1 base, with 4 bases left in between. In germline, CDR1 is ENHRY, CDR2 SYGVKD. In DNA, the CDR3 is TGTGCCATCAGTGACAGGTCCTACGAGCAGTACTTC. Its translation: CAISDRSYEQYF.

J is TRBJ2-7 and V is TRBV20-1; no firm D call. The V end was cut by 8 bases, the J end by 3 bases, with 11 bases between. Germline lookup yields CDR1 DFQATT and CDR2 SNEGSKA (reference sequence). The CDR3 has 11 amino acids. The CDR3 bases are TGCAGTCAAAAGCGACTCTACGAGCAGTACTTC. The encoded protein is CSQKRLYEQYF.

This clone turned up a few times. The CDR3 sequence: CASSPIGLNQPQHF. CDR3 nucleotide sequence: TGCGCCAGCAGCCCCATTGGACTGAATCAGCCCCAGCATTTT. The gene calls are TRBV4-1 and TRBJ1-5; D is ambiguous. The V gene's germline CDR1 is MGHRA and CDR2 YSYEKL. V gave up 4 bases and J gave up 4 bases, with 11 bases separating them. The CDR3 extends over 14 amino acids.

This clone has only a few counts. V usage is TRBV7-9 and J usage is TRBJ2-7; 7 nucleotides line up with TRBD1. The V gene end was trimmed by 0 bases and the J gene end by 1 base; junction bases not matched to a gene: 0. The CDR3 is 14 amino acids. Germline V gives CDR1 SEHNR, CDR2 FQNEAQ (reference sequence). The CDR3 nucleotides are TGTGCCAGCAGCTTAGCGGGACAGTCCTACGAGCAGTACTTC. It is translated as CASSLAGQSYEQYF.

The chain links TRBV20-1 to TRBJ1-1; D unresolved. Trimming pared 5 bases from V and 7 bases from J, leaving 8 bases between. Germline V gene sequence: CDR1 DFQATT, CDR2 SNEGSKA (reference sequence). CDR3 length equals 10 residues. The CDR3 sequence: CSASGNEAFF. The CDR3 DNA reads as TGCAGTGCTTCCGGGAATGAAGCTTTCTTT.

This clone has only a few counts. The CDR3 reads CASSLVRRRGVNEQFF. For the CDR3, the DNA is TGTGCCAGCAGCTTAGTTAGGAGAAGGGGTGTAAATGAGCAGTTCTTC. The V and J genes are TRBV11-2 and TRBJ2-1; D possibly corresponds to TRBD1 (5 bases). CDR1 and CDR2 from the germline V gene are SGHAT and FQNNGV. The V end was cut by 1 base, the J end by 7 bases, with 17 bases between. This CDR3 comprises 16 residues.

This clone came up a few times. This chain connects TRBV7-2 to TRBJ2-6; D unclear. From germline, CDR1 is SGHTA and CDR2 FQGNSA. CDR3 size: 17 residues. Trimming removed 0 bases at V and 0 bases at J, with 9 bases between. The CDR3 region is CASSLARRSSGANVLTF. The CDR3 coding sequence is TGTGCCAGCAGCTTAGCGCGCCGGAGCTCTGGGGCCAACGTCCTGACTTTC. The full variable domain, in which reference TRBV7-2 and TRBJ2-6 provide the parts outside the CDR3, is GAGVSQSPSNKVTEKGKDVELRCDPISGHTALYWYRQSLGQGLEFLIYFQGNSAPDKSGLPSDRFSAERTGGSVSTLTIQRTQQEDSAVYLCASSLARRSSGANVLTFGAGSRLTVL.